The T cell receptor (beta chain) under discussion was sequenced for a study of monozygotic twins with inflammatory bowel disease. Study outcomes and limitations: Added variability in patient repertoires may stem from differing immunosuppressive treatments.

Points on this clonotype: The target antigen is unknown.

Template switching introduced UMIs that contain a 6-nucleotide sample barcode. Two nested PCRs, about 17 and 10 cycles, amplified TCRalpha and TCRbeta cDNA. TCRdb reanalyzed the 5' RACE reads and collapses them to one entry per CDR3 protein, without DNA. The sample table sets out just over 300,000 distinct CDR3 sequences. The specimen sequenced was blood. This clonotype originated in a human donor with ulcerative colitis or Crohn's disease, or a healthy co-twin of an affected twin (not recorded which).

CDR3 protein: CASSPQVDTIYF. The rearrangement joins TRBV18 to TRBJ1-3. This CDR3 comprises 12 residues. The V gene's germline CDR1 is KGHSH and CDR2 LQKENI.